A single sample gave rise to the 14 T cell receptor delta chains below, sequenced in a study of γδ T cells in repeated Plasmodium falciparum infection. Flow sorting of PBMC yielded separate Vgamma9/Vdelta2+ and Vdelta2-negative gammadelta T cell populations for bulk repertoire analysis. TCRdb ran CATT on the multiplex PCR reads. The sample carries 45,000 to 60,000 delta-chain clones, roughly 2% recorded once. The sample consisted of gamma-delta T cells from blood. The receptor source for this set is a pool of human donors (malaria-infected and uninfected, not separated).

Points on this clone: With a far larger clone one base away, a read error is the likely cause. The sample has other DNA sequences that encode this CDR3 too. The CDR3 sequence: CALGELIPQKEGKLIF. CDR3 bases: TGTGCTCTTGGGGAACTTATCCCCCAAAAGGAGGGTAAGCTCATCTTT. No J gene was named, though the V gene is TRDV1. Germline lookup yields CDR1 TSWWSYY and CDR2 QGS. CDR3 size: 16 residues.

This clone occurred many times. One junction end does not reproduce the germline sequence, and a read error may be involved. The sample contains more than one DNA sequence encoding this CDR3. The chain has TRDV1 and TRDJ1, with 10 bases matching TRDD3. Looked up from germline, CDR1 is TSWWSYY and CDR2 is QGS. This CDR3 contains 19 residues. The CDR3 DNA is TGTGCTCTTGGGGCCCCGATGGTCCTACGTGGGGGATACACCGATAAGCTCATCTTT. Translation: CALGAPMVLRGGYTDKLIF.

This clone has a count of ten or more. The protein that TCRdb holds for this DNA derives from a much larger clone and differs from the translated DNA at residue 9, which likely indicates a read error; the protein shown here is translated from the DNA. V usage is TRDV1 and J usage is TRDJ1; 13 nucleotides agree with TRDD3. No J gene was available from TCRdb, and it was assigned here by a germline match of the DNA. V gave up 2 bases and J gave up 0 bases; unmatched junction bases: 15. The CDR3 length is 21 residues. In germline, CDR1 is TSWWSYY, CDR2 QGS. CDR3 in amino acids: CALGEGQLPVLGDTYTDKLIF. The CDR3 coding sequence is TGTGCTCTTGGGGAAGGTCAACTACCCGTACTGGGGGATACGTACACCGATAAACTCATCTTT.

Only a few counts were recorded for this clone. A far larger clone is only one base removed, so a read error is likely. This sample also contains other DNA sequences that code for the same CDR3. The genes are TRDV1 and TRDJ1; 9 bases are a match to TRDD3. The CDR3 is 27 amino acids. The germline V gene has CDR1 TSWWSYY and CDR2 QGS. Trimming removed 1 base from V and 5 bases from J; junction bases left unmatched: 41. This chain's CDR3 is CALGEPLFLAPKLGDTRRKGGTDKLIF. The CDR3 coding sequence is TGTGCTCTTGGGGAACCCCTCTTCCTAGCCCCCAAGCTAGGGGATACGCGGCGAAAGGGGGGTACTGATAAACTCATCTTT.

About this clone: TCRdb attributes to this sequence the protein of a much larger clone, which differs from the DNA translation at residue 10; a read error is likely, and the protein displayed is translated from the DNA. The chain joins TRDV1 to TRDJ1, with D perhaps given as TRDD2 or TRDD3 (8 bases each). TCRdb is silent on the J gene; assignment here came from matching the DNA to germline. V was cut by 1 base and J by 0 bases, with 27 bases left in between. There are 21 residues in the CDR3. Germline V gene lookup returns CDR1 TSWWSYY and CDR2 QGS. The CDR3 DNA follows: TGTGCTCTTGGGGAACACTTCCTACGGGGAGGGGATACTTGGTACACCGATAAACTCATCTTT. This sequence encodes CALGEHFLRGGDTWYTDKLIF.

This clone showed up many times. The TCRdb record carries a much larger clone's protein, which differs from this DNA's translation at residue 18; a read error is the likely cause, and the protein listed here is the DNA translation. The chain couples TRDV1 to TRDJ2; 9 positions match TRDD3. In the absence of a J gene in TCRdb, the DNA was matched to germline to assign it here. Germline CDR1 reads TSWWSYY; CDR2 reads QGS. CDR3 size: 21 residues. For the CDR3, the DNA is TGTGCTCTTGGGGAACCACAGTTTTTCACTGGGGGACGTTATCGGACAGCACGACTCTTCTTT. It codes for CALGEPQFFTGGRYRTARLFF.

This clone was counted only a few times. A read error likely explains why the TCRdb protein, taken from a much larger clone, differs from this DNA's translation at residue 14; the protein shown is translated from the DNA. The chain employs TRDV1 and TRDJ2; 10 positions match TRDD3. No J gene is reported in TCRdb; it was inferred here by comparing the DNA with germline. Germline loops: CDR1 TSWWSYY, CDR2 QGS. The J segment lost 4 bases and the V segment lost 3 bases, leaving 17 bases of the junction unmatched. The length of the CDR3 is 20 residues. CDR3 region: CALGETLTSTGGLKTAQLFF. Here the CDR3 DNA reads TGTGCTCTTGGGGAGACCTTAACCAGTACTGGGGGATTAAAGACAGCACAACTCTTCTTT.

For this clone: One base separates it from a far larger clone, so it is likely a read error. Distinct nucleotide sequences in the sample also encode this CDR3. The chain has TRDV3 and TRDJ1; 9 bases line up with TRDD3. TCRdb offers no J gene call, so here the DNA was matched to germline to obtain one. CDR3 length: 21 amino acids. J lost 8 bases, V lost 3 bases, and 34 bases had no gene match. Germline V lookup: CDR1 TVYSNPD, CDR2 GDNSRS (reference sequence). The CDR3 loop is CAFQTPFLFLSPWGILGKLIF. DNA of the CDR3: TGTGCCTTCCAAACTCCCTTCCTCTTCCTTTCGCCTTGGGGGATATTAGGGAAACTCATCTTT.

In regard to this clone: One end of the junction varies from germline; a read error may be responsible. The V gene is TRDV1, the J gene TRDJ1; D gene ambiguous. The J gene, left out of TCRdb, was set here by checking the DNA against germline. The CDR3 loop spans 21 amino acids. Per the germline V gene, CDR1 is TSWWSYY and CDR2 is QGS. DNA of the CDR3: TGCTCTGCTTCAGCGGCCCTTTATTTCCCCCCCCATCCCTCATCCACCGATAAACTCATCTTT. It specifies CSASAALYFPPHPSSTDKLIF.

This clone was seen only a few times. Given a far larger clone just one base away, this is likely a sequencing read error. Other DNA sequences in the same sample also yield this CDR3. The rearrangement joins TRAV29/DV5 to TRDJ1; 7 nucleotides agree with TRDD3. The J gene, absent from TCRdb, was called here by matching the DNA to germline. The CDR3 contains 21 residues. Per the germline V gene, CDR1 is NSMFDY and CDR2 is ISSIKDK. With 1 base clipped from V and 0 bases from J, the junction kept 24 bases outside the gene matches. Written as DNA, the CDR3 is TGTGCAGCAAGCAGAGGACGGAAAGTACTGGGGATCGACTCGTACACCGATAAACTCATCTTT. Residues: CAASRGRKVLGIDSYTDKLIF.

Notes on this clone: A far larger clone differs by one base, so this is likely a read error. Other DNA sequences of this sample code for an identical CDR3. The chain employs TRDV1 and TRDJ1; no reliable D call. No J gene was available from TCRdb, and it was assigned here by a germline match of the DNA. V was pared by 0 bases and J by 10 bases, with 21 bases between. This CDR3 contains 16 residues. CDR1 and CDR2 from the germline V gene are TSWWSYY and QGS. CDR3 sequence: CALGELQPSPRVRLIF. The CDR3 nucleotides are TGTGCTCTTGGGGAACTCCAACCCTCCCCTCGAGTTAGACTCATCTTT.

Comment on this clone: The TCRdb record carries a much larger clone's protein, which differs from this DNA's translation at residue 5; a read error is the likely cause, and the protein listed here is the DNA translation. The CDR3 DNA reads as TGTGCCTGTGACAGCTTGGGGGACGACGTCACCGATAAACTCATCTTT. Protein product: CACDSLGDDVTDKLIF. The gene calls are TRDV2 and TRDJ1; 7 bases are shared with TRDD3. TCRdb is silent on the J gene; assignment here came from matching the DNA to germline. With 2 bases clipped from V and 1 base from J, the junction kept 9 bases outside the gene matches. The CDR3 loop spans 16 amino acids. The germline CDR1 and CDR2 sequences are GEAIGNYY and EKD.

This clone was seen only a few times. One base separates it from a far larger clone, so it is likely a read error. Within the sample, other DNA sequences also encode this same CDR3. The chain combines TRDV1 with TRDJ1; 8 bases are shared with TRDD3. Because TCRdb records no J gene, it was assigned here through a match of the DNA to germline. The germline gives CDR1 TSWWSYY, CDR2 QGS. This CDR3 region has 21 residues. This CDR3 reads CALGELVGSPRWGYHTDKLIF. The CDR3 coding sequence is TGCGCTCTTGGGGAACTAGTAGGTTCTCCTAGGTGGGGATACCACACCGATAAACTCATCTTT.

To note about this clone: The TCRdb protein comes from a much larger clone and disagrees with this DNA's translation at residue 13, likely due to a read error; the protein given here is derived from the DNA. The gene calls are TRDV1 and TRDJ1, with 7 positions matching TRDD2. TCRdb lists no J gene, so it was determined here by aligning the DNA to germline. V lost 1 base, J lost 2 bases, and 25 bases stayed unmatched. The germline V gene encodes CDR1 TSWWSYY and CDR2 QGS. CDR3 length equals 22 residues. As DNA, the CDR3 is TGTGCTCTTGGGGAACGGTACCTTCCTCTTAACGAAGCTGTGGGGAGGACCGATAAACTCATCTTT. Translating it yields CALGERYLPLNEAVGRTDKLIF.